The 21 T cell receptor beta chains below all came from one sample that was sequenced in a study of T cell responses to AZD1222 COVID-19 vaccine. Profiled with immunoSEQ multiplex PCR; TCRdb holds only in-frame clones, not every one. The sample records about 120,000 clones, approximately 90% being singletons. This specimen was peripheral blood, taken on day 0 of AZD1222 vaccination. The receptors here all came from an adult in good health.

J is TRBJ2-1 and V is TRBV9; TRBD2 matches 10 bases. CDR1 is SGDLS, CDR2 YYNGEE, per germline. This CDR3 is built from 20 residues. Unmatched junction bases numbered 16, after V lost 3 bases and J lost 1 base. The CDR3, as DNA: TGTGCCAGCAGCGCCACCCTAGCGGGGGCGCGCCCTCCGTCCTACAATGAGCAGTTCTTC. Protein product: CASSATLAGARPPSYNEQFF.

The chain employs TRBV12-3 or TRBV12-4 and TRBJ1-3; D uncertain. V lost 3 bases to trimming and J lost 2 bases, with 5 bases between them. CDR3 length: 13 amino acids. The DNA of the CDR3 is TGTGCCAGCAGTTTCAATCCTGGAAACACCATATATTTT. Amino acids: CASSFNPGNTIYF.

This chain links TRBV6-2 or TRBV6-3 with TRBJ1-1, with D unclear. V was trimmed by 0 bases and J by 0 bases, leaving 8 bases between them. This CDR3 contains 15 residues. Germline V gene data show CDR1 as MNHEY and CDR2 as SVGEGT. The CDR3 DNA follows: TGTGCCAGCAGTTACTCGATTTTGGTGAACACTGAAGCTTTCTTT. Encoded protein: CASSYSILVNTEAFF.

The chain combines TRBV4-3 with TRBJ2-1, with TRBD2 matching over 11 bases. In germline, CDR1 is LGHNA, CDR2 YSLEER. V lost 3 bases to trimming and J lost 2 bases; unmatched junction nucleotides: 3. This CDR3 contains 16 residues. The CDR3 is CASSHPSGGTYNEQFF. CDR3 DNA sequence: TGCGCCAGCAGCCATCCTAGCGGGGGGACCTACAATGAGCAGTTCTTC.

In nucleotides, the CDR3 is TGTGCCAGCAGCCAAGATAACACCTCCCAGAGGGGTAGCAATCAGCCCCAGCATTTT. This translates into CASSQDNTSQRGSNQPQHF. The V gene is TRBV3-1 (or the pseudogene TRBV3-2), the J gene TRBJ1-5, with a possible D match to TRBD1 (5 bases). V was pared by 0 bases and J by 0 bases, with 18 bases between. The germline V gene encodes CDR1 LGHDT and CDR2 YNNKEL (reference sequence). The CDR3 runs to 19 residues.

This chain connects TRBV20-1 to TRBJ2-7; no clear D. V was clipped by 3 bases and J by 0 bases, with 9 bases between them. The CDR3 runs 13 residues. CDR1 and CDR2 (germline): DFQATT, SNEGSKA (reference sequence). Written as DNA, the CDR3 is TGCAGTGCTAGTAAGGAGAGCTCCTACGAGCAGTACTTC. Translated: CSASKESSYEQYF.

V is TRBV28 and J is TRBJ2-1; D is perhaps TRBD1 (5 bases). Trimming removed 2 bases from V and 4 bases from J, with 15 bases in between. Germline V CDR1 and CDR2: MDHEN, SYDVKM. The CDR3 has 16 residues. The CDR3 DNA reads as TGTGCCAGCAGTTTACAAAGGTCGACAGCTTACAATGAGCAGTTCTTC. Amino acids: CASSLQRSTAYNEQFF.

The genes are TRBV13 and TRBJ1-1; a possible D gene is TRBD1 (5 bases). Between the trimmed V and J ends, which lost 6 bases and 1 base, there was a span of 21 bases. The CDR3 totals 17 residues. CDR1 and CDR2 (germline): PRHDT, FYEKMQ (reference sequence). Here the CDR3 DNA reads TGTGCCAGCAGACGCAGTACCGTCGACAGACCGAACACTGAAGCTTTCTTT. Translating it yields CASRRSTVDRPNTEAFF.

The chain uses TRBV21-1 and TRBJ1-6. TRBV21-1 is reported as a pseudogene. The CDR3 runs 15 residues. CDR3 DNA: TGTCCCAGCCCCCCCCCAGGACCGGGGGGCTCACCCCTCCACTTT. It codes for CPSPPPGPGGSPLHF.

The J gene is TRBJ2-1, the V gene TRBV28, with TRBD2 as a possible D gene (6 bases). V dropped 7 bases and J dropped 6 bases, with 19 bases sitting between them. The CDR3 runs 15 residues. In germline, CDR1 is MDHEN, CDR2 SYDVKM. The CDR3 loop reads CASTPSTRTTNEQFF. In nucleotides, the CDR3 is TGTGCCAGCACCCCATCGACTAGAACGACCAATGAGCAGTTCTTC. Full variable domain (outside the CDR3, taken from reference TRBV28 and TRBJ2-1): DVKVTQSSRYLVKRTGEKVFLECVQDMDHENMFWYRQDPGLGLRLIYFSYDVKMKEKGDIPEGYSVSREKKERFSLILESASTNQTSMYLCASTPSTRTTNEQFFGPGTRLTVL.

Written as DNA, the CDR3 is TGTGCCAGCAGTTTGGGACAGGGGTTCTATGGCTACACCTTC. This translates into CASSLGQGFYGYTF. The chain uses TRBV27 and TRBJ1-2, with 10 bases identical to TRBD1. The CDR3 totals 14 residues. Germline V gives CDR1 MNHEY, CDR2 SMNVEV (reference sequence). The V segment lost 3 bases and the J segment 4 bases; nucleotides outside the gene matches: 2.

V usage is TRBV10-2 and J usage is TRBJ2-2, with 9 positions matching TRBD2. The V and J ends lost 8 bases and 8 bases, in that order; junction bases with no gene match: 15. CDR1 is WSHSY, CDR2 SAAADI, per germline. CDR3 length: 16 amino acids. CDR3 nucleotide sequence: TGCGCCAGCGGACAAACTAGCGGGCTGAAATCAGGGGAGCTGTTTTTT. Its translation is CASGQTSGLKSGELFF.

This clone has more than one count but fewer than ten. The gene calls are TRBV5-1 and TRBJ2-7; 7 bases map to TRBD1. The V gene's germline CDR1 is SGHRS and CDR2 YFSETQ. Germline trimming cut 4 bases from V and 2 bases from J; bases unmatched to any gene: 12. The CDR3 runs to 16 residues. The CDR3 region has the DNA TGCGCCAGCAGCCCTGGGCGGCAGCAGGGGGCCTACGAGCAGTACTTC. Protein: CASSPGRQQGAYEQYF. Using reference TRBV5-1 and TRBJ2-7 for the parts outside the CDR3, the full variable domain is KAGVTQTPRYLIKTRGQQVTLSCSPISGHRSVSWYQQTPGQGLQFLFEYFSETQRNKGNFPGRFSGRQFSNSRSEMNVSTLELGDSALYLCASSPGRQQGAYEQYFGPGTRLTVT.

This clone was counted only a few times. This chain uses TRBV30 with TRBJ2-3; no definite D call. The V gene lost 2 bases and the J gene lost 5 bases, with 11 bases spanning the gap. The length of the CDR3 is 13 residues. Germline V gene lookup returns CDR1 GTSNPN and CDR2 SVGIG (reference sequence). The CDR3 DNA reads as TGTGCCTGGAGTTCGCGGTGGGGAGATACGCAGTATTTT. Residues: CAWSSRWGDTQYF. Together with reference TRBV30 and TRBJ2-3, the CDR3 gives the full variable domain: SQTIHQWPATLVQPVGSPLSLECTVEGTSNPNLYWYRQAAGRGLQLLFYSVGIGQISSEVPQNLSASRPQDRQFILSSKKLLLSDSGFYLCAWSSRWGDTQYFGPGTRLTVL.

The chain recombines TRBV7-9 with TRBJ1-4; D possibly corresponds to TRBD1 (5 bases). There are 15 residues in the CDR3. Trimming left V 5 bases short and J 2 bases short, with 12 bases between. Germline values: CDR1 SEHNR, CDR2 FQNEAQ (reference sequence). CDR3 bases: TGTGCCAGCAGCCTCCCGGGGCCCACTAATGAAAAACTGTTTTTT. Amino acids: CASSLPGPTNEKLFF.

The chain links TRBV15 to TRBJ2-7; 10 bases fit TRBD2. Germline CDR1 and CDR2: LNHNV and YYDKDF (reference sequence). V lost 1 base to trimming and J lost 6 bases; unmatched junction nucleotides: 9. The CDR3 extends over 16 amino acids. The CDR3: CATSRVGLADPSEQYF. CDR3 bases: TGTGCCACCAGCAGAGTCGGACTAGCGGACCCCTCCGAGCAGTACTTC.

The gene calls are TRBV7-9 and TRBJ2-3; D may match TRBD1 or TRBD2 (6 bases each). The CDR3 is made up of 15 amino acids. Germline V CDR1 and CDR2: SEHNR, FQNEAQ (reference sequence). The germline V and J ends were trimmed by 5 bases and 1 base, with 13 bases remaining between them. Written as DNA, the CDR3 is TGTGCCAGCAGCACAGGGAAGCGGGGCACAGATACGCAGTATTTT. It encodes CASSTGKRGTDTQYF.

CDR3 nucleotides: TGTGCCAGCAGCTTAGTTATGGGGGCGGGTTCACCCCTCCACTTT. This translates into CASSLVMGAGSPLHF. The chain is built from TRBV7-2 and TRBJ1-6, with a weak D call TRBD1 (6 bases). There are 15 residues in the CDR3. CDR1 and CDR2 (germline): SGHTA, FQGNSA. Trimming left V 1 base short and J 9 bases short, with 13 bases between.

This clone was seen only once. The chain links TRBV5-4 to TRBJ1-4, with unresolved D. Per germline, CDR1 SGHNT and CDR2 YYREEE (reference sequence). The V gene lost 3 bases and the J gene lost 4 bases, with 10 bases spanning the gap. The CDR3 loop spans 14 amino acids. Here the CDR3 DNA reads TGTGCCAGCAGCTCAGGACCGAATAATGAAAAACTGTTTTTT. Its translation is CASSSGPNNEKLFF.

The chain is built from TRBV28 and TRBJ2-7; possibly TRBD1 for D (5 bases). The CDR3 covers 13 residues. The V gene's germline CDR1 is MDHEN and CDR2 SYDVKM. Trimming took 6 bases from V and 0 from J, leaving 9 bases between them. CDR3 in amino acids: CASSRDSSYEQYF. CDR3 sequence (DNA): TGTGCCAGCAGCCGAGACAGCTCCTACGAGCAGTACTTC. The full variable domain, with the rest looked up from reference TRBV28 and TRBJ2-7, is DVKVTQSSRYLVKRTGEKVFLECVQDMDHENMFWYRQDPGLGLRLIYFSYDVKMKEKGDIPEGYSVSREKKERFSLILESASTNQTSMYLCASSRDSSYEQYFGPGTRLTVT.

The chain has TRBV2 and TRBJ1-6; tentatively, D is TRBD1 (5 bases). V lost 6 bases to trimming and J lost 5 bases, with 8 bases between them. Germline V CDR1 and CDR2: SNHLY, FYNNEI. The CDR3 has 13 amino acids. As DNA, the CDR3 is TGTGCCAGCAGCTTGGACAATAATTCACCCCTCCACTTT. It yields the protein CASSLDNNSPLHF.